The 14 T cell receptor beta chains below were found in one sample sequenced in a study of blood T cell repertoires in COVID-19. TCRdb's copy holds only in-frame clones and misses some; the assay was immunoSEQ multiplex PCR. The sample lists around 140,000 clones; 75% to 90% were seen once. Specimen: PBMCs or T cells enriched from blood (not recorded which). The receptors come from a man aged 60 to 75 who had recovered from COVID-19.

V gene TRBV7-3 combines with J gene TRBJ2-3; 10 bases match TRBD2. Germline trimming cut 4 bases from V and 6 bases from J; bases unmatched to any gene: 7. This CDR3 contains 15 residues. From germline, CDR1 is SGHTA and CDR2 FQGTGA. The CDR3 reads CASSSGLAAMDTQYF. The CDR3 DNA reads as TGTGCCAGCAGCTCCGGACTAGCGGCGATGGATACGCAGTATTTT.

This clone was recorded only once. The chain recombines TRBV10-3 with TRBJ1-2; D is unclear. The length of the CDR3 is 14 residues. CDR1 ENHRY and CDR2 SYGVKD come from the germline V gene. Trimming took 8 bases from V and 6 from J, leaving 19 bases between them. The CDR3 coding sequence is TGTGCCATCTCGCCAGGTTCGAATCGAGATGGCTACACCTTC. The encoded protein is CAISPGSNRDGYTF.

The chain joins TRBV9 to TRBJ2-7; no reliable D call. Between the trimmed V and J ends, which lost 7 bases and 2 bases, there was a span of 10 bases. The CDR3 length is 12 residues. Germline V CDR1 and CDR2: SGDLS, YYNGEE. The CDR3, as DNA: TGTGCCAGCGGCGGAGCTACCTACGAGCAGTACTTC. Protein product: CASGGATYEQYF.

The V call is TRBV27, the J call TRBJ2-7, with TRBD2 matching over 8 bases. Germline trimming cut 4 bases from V and 0 bases from J; bases unmatched to any gene: 5. There are 15 residues in the CDR3. Germline assignment: CDR1 MNHEY and CDR2 SMNVEV (reference sequence). CDR3 in amino acids: CASSSALAVSYEQYF. Written as DNA, the CDR3 is TGTGCCAGCAGTTCAGCACTAGCGGTCTCCTACGAGCAGTACTTC.

This clone was picked up many times. The J gene is TRBJ2-7, the V gene TRBV7-9; 8 nucleotides match TRBD2. The length of the CDR3 is 15 residues. Germline V gene data show CDR1 as SEHNR and CDR2 as FQNEAQ (reference sequence). V shed 1 base, J shed 6 bases, and the junction held 8 bases outside the gene matches. The CDR3 region is CASSLVSGGQVEQYF. CDR3 nucleotide sequence: TGTGCCAGCAGCTTAGTATCGGGAGGGCAGGTCGAGCAGTACTTC.

This clone was seen a few times. The CDR3 nucleotides are TGTGCCAGCACCCTCGGACAGGGGGCTAGAAACACCATATATTTT. This sequence encodes CASTLGQGARNTIYF. This chain uses TRBV28 with TRBJ1-3; 11 bases are a match to TRBD1. CDR3 length: 15 residues. The germline CDR1 and CDR2 sequences are MDHEN and SYDVKM. J gave up 5 bases and V 7 bases, and 7 bases lay outside the gene matches.

This chain links TRBV6-6 with TRBJ2-5; 16 nucleotides match TRBD2. Germline lookup yields CDR1 MNHNY and CDR2 SVGAGI (reference sequence). V shed 6 bases, J shed 4 bases, and the junction held 14 bases outside the gene matches. This CDR3 has 19 amino acids. CDR3 in amino acids: CASSRGTSGGASSPETQYF. The CDR3 nucleotides read TGTGCCAGCAGCCGAGGGACTAGCGGGGGGGCGTCGAGTCCAGAGACCCAGTACTTC.

In regard to this clone: This CDR3 fails to terminate in the conserved phenylalanine or tryptophan, so it likely reflects a read error. The DNA is omitted, as the CDR3 cannot be located on it reliably, and the CDR3 follows TCRdb's listing. The chain uses TRBV6-4 and TRBJ2-3; the table names TRBD2, a call not compared with the DNA. From its first to its last residue, the CDR3 has 9 amino acids. The germline gives CDR1 MRHNA, CDR2 SNTAGT. The CDR3 loop is CATPSGSPI.

V gene TRBV6-5 combines with J gene TRBJ1-2, with TRBD1 identical over 7 bases. Germline assignment: CDR1 MNHEY and CDR2 SVGAGI. This CDR3 is 14 amino acids long. The trim removed 1 base at V and 6 bases at J, leaving 5 bases unmatched. This CDR3 reads CASSYWTGEDGYTF. The CDR3 bases are TGTGCCAGCAGTTACTGGACAGGAGAAGATGGCTACACCTTC.

The chain has TRBV24-1 and TRBJ2-5; 7 nucleotides match TRBD2. Germline V gives CDR1 KGHDR, CDR2 SFDVKD. The CDR3 consists of 15 residues. Unmatched junction bases numbered 10, after V lost 5 bases and J lost 5 bases. CDR3 nucleotides: TGTGCCACCAGTGGCTCGGGGGGAGGTATGGAGACCCAGTACTTC. Its translation: CATSGSGGGMETQYF.

The rearrangement uses TRBV30 and TRBJ2-2; no clear D gene. CDR3 size: 13 residues. Germline V gene lookup returns CDR1 GTSNPN and CDR2 SVGIG (reference sequence). V lost 3 bases to trimming and J lost 6 bases, with 11 bases between them. CDR3 DNA: TGTGCCTGGAGCTTGGGTAGCTCCGGGGAGCTGTTTTTT. It yields the protein CAWSLGSSGELFF.

V usage is TRBV30 and J usage is TRBJ2-7; 12 bases fit TRBD2. There are 15 residues in the CDR3. Germline CDR1 and CDR2: GTSNPN and SVGIG (reference sequence). Unmatched junction bases numbered 5, after V lost 0 bases and J lost 5 bases. The CDR3 bases are TGTGCCTGGAGTGTCACGACTAGCGGGAGAAACGAGCAGTACTTC. Amino acid sequence: CAWSVTTSGRNEQYF. The full variable domain, completed using reference TRBV30 and TRBJ2-7, is SQTIHQWPATLVQPVGSPLSLECTVEGTSNPNLYWYRQAAGRGLQLLFYSVGIGQISSEVPQNLSASRPQDRQFILSSKKLLLSDSGFYLCAWSVTTSGRNEQYFGPGTRLTVT.

The rearrangement uses TRBV2 and TRBJ1-5, with TRBD1 matching over 10 bases. The V and J ends lost 6 bases and 7 bases, in that order; junction bases with no gene match: 9. The CDR3 is 15 amino acids. Germline V lookup: CDR1 SNHLY, CDR2 FYNNEI. CDR3 sequence reads: CASSELGQGEQPQHF. As DNA, the CDR3 is TGTGCCAGCAGCGAACTTGGACAGGGGGAACAGCCCCAGCATTTT. The full variable domain, its missing parts supplied by reference TRBV2 and TRBJ1-5, is EPEVTQTPSHQVTQMGQEVILRCVPISNHLYFYWYRQILGQKVEFLVSFYNNEISEKSEIFDDQFSVERPDGSNFTLKIRSTKLEDSAMYFCASSELGQGEQPQHFGDGTRLSIL.

This rearrangement joins TRBV6-1 to TRBJ2-5; D is possibly TRBD1 (6 bases). This CDR3 contains 18 residues. Germline CDR1 MNHNS, CDR2 SASEGT. Trimming took off 2 bases at V and 5 bases at J, with 24 bases between the two ends. The CDR3: CASSEYWGRGAPRETQYF. The CDR3 nucleotides are TGTGCCAGCAGTGAATATTGGGGCAGGGGTGCTCCGAGGGAGACCCAGTACTTC.